Included here is one T cell receptor (beta chain) sequence, with context. Its cognate antigen is unknown. The data were obtained in a study of T cell repertoires in cytomegalovirus infection. The wider study: Epitope selection comprised recently identified HLA-C-restricted CMV epitopes and well-studied HLA-B-restricted CMV epitopes. Public signatures in TCR beta pointed to CMV infection and matching HLA type.

Study observations and caveats: The ex vivo response was dominated by HLA-C-restricted CMV-specific TCR beta clonotypes. Cumulative frequency of public TCR beta families picked out carriers of CMV plus the relevant HLA.

One entry per CDR3 protein results from TCRdb running MiXCR on the reads. The data show over 55,000 distinct CDR3 sequences, 20% seen once. Material: CD8+ T cells from cultured PBMCs, obtained from culture after CMV antigen stimulation. This TCR was sampled from a human donor in good health (CMV status not recorded). Some clones in this sample may be carry-over from other donors' samples.

The CDR3, as DNA: TGTGCCAGCAGTTTAGCCCCAGTCATTCAGGGACTCTACTTC. Its protein is CASSLAPVIQGLYF. The chain uses TRBV12-3 or TRBV12-4 and TRBJ2-7, with TRBD2 as a possible D gene (6 bases). CDR3 length: 14 amino acids. V was clipped by 0 bases and J by 13 bases, with 19 bases between them.